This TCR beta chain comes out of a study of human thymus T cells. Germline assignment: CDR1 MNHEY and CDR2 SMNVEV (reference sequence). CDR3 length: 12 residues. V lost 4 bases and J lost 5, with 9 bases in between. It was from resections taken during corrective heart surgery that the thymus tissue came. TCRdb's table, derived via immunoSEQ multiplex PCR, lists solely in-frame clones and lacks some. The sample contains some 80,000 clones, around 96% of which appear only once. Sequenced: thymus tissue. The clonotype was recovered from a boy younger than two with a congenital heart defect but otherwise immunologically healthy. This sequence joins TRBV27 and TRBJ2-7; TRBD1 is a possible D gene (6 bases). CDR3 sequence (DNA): TGTGCCAGCAGTTCGGACAGTCACGAGCAGTACTTC. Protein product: CASSSDSHEQYF.